This record concerns one T cell receptor beta chain sequence. Its antigen is not identified. Every isolated RNA sample was fully reverse transcribed, so sequencing captured expressed TCRB transcripts. Profiled with immunoSEQ multiplex PCR; TCRdb holds only in-frame clones, not every one. The table includes under 350,000 clones, roughly an eighth detected once. The CDR3 covers 13 residues. The V end lost 1 base, the J end lost 12 bases, and 15 bases lay between the germline ends. From germline, CDR1 is LGHNA and CDR2 YSLEER. The data originate from a study of beta chain features in type 1 diabetes. General study findings and limits: Naive, central memory and Treg TCRB repertoires seemed to resemble each other more closely in patients than they did in healthy donors. Researchers report that Type 1 diabetes patients had moderately but significantly shorter TCRB CDR3s across all four CD4+ subsets.

Purities in excess of 98% were seen in all sorted populations. The sequence was collected from a man aged 30 to 39 with type 1 diabetes. The chain combines TRBV4-3 with TRBJ1-1, with a weak D call TRBD1 (5 bases). What was sequenced was naive CD4+ T cells from blood. The CDR3 is CASSQGEPGGTFF. Here the CDR3 DNA reads TGCGCCAGCAGCCAAGGAGAGCCGGGGGGAACTTTCTTT.